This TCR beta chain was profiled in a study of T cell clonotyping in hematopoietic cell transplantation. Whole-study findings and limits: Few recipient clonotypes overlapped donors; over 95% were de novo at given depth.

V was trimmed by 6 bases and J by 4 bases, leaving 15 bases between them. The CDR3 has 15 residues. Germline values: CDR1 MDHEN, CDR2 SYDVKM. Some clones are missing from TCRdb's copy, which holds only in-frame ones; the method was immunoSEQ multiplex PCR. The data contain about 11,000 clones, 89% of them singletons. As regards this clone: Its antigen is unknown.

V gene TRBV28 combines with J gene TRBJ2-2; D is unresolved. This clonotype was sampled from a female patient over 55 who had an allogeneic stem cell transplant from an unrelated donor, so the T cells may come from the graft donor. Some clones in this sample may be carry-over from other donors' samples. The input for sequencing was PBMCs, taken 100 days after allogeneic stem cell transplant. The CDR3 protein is CASSATKPSTGELFF. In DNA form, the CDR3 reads TGTGCCAGCAGCGCCACAAAACCGAGCACCGGGGAGCTGTTTTTT. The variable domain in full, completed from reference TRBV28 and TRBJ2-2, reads DVKVTQSSRYLVKRTGEKVFLECVQDMDHENMFWYRQDPGLGLRLIYFSYDVKMKEKGDIPEGYSVSREKKERFSLILESASTNQTSMYLCASSATKPSTGELFFGEGSRLTVL.